These T cell receptor beta chains were read from a single sample in a study of shared clonotypes between healthy human individuals. Repertoires were generated with immunoSEQ multiplex PCR, while TCRdb's copy carries only in-frame clones and drops some. The profile shows some 2,000,000 clones, about 95% of them singletons. Material: naive CD8+ T cells sorted from blood. These receptor sequences come from a young man in good health. Both conserved end residues are part of each CDR3. The order of the fields is J gene, clone size, D gene, V gene, CDR3 protein, CDR3 DNA. D genes are given only for firm matches. Only some rows state a clone size, as once, few, many or a class for expanded clones.

j_gene: TRBJ1-1
abundance: once
d_gene: -
v_gene: TRBV29-1
CDR3aa: CSVDGGASEAFF
CDR3nt: TGCAGCGTTGATGGGGGGGCGTCTGAAGCTTTCTTT

j_gene: TRBJ2-7
abundance: -
d_gene: TRBD2
v_gene: TRBV6-6
CDR3aa: CASGSLAVSSYEQYF
CDR3nt: TGTGCCAGCGGCTCGCTAGCGGTTAGCTCCTACGAGCAGTACTTC

j_gene: TRBJ2-2
abundance: -
d_gene: -
v_gene: TRBV11-2
CDR3aa: CASSLDLAGELFF
CDR3nt: TGTGCCAGCAGCTTAGACCTTGCCGGGGAGCTGTTTTTT

j_gene: TRBJ2-3
abundance: -
d_gene: -
v_gene: TRBV4-2
CDR3aa: CASSPLALTDTQYF
CDR3nt: TGTGCCAGCAGCCCTTTGGCCCTAACAGATACGCAGTATTTT

j_gene: TRBJ2-7
abundance: -
d_gene: TRBD2
v_gene: TRBV30
CDR3aa: CAWTTSASSYEQYF
CDR3nt: TGTGCCTGGACCACTAGCGCGAGCTCCTACGAGCAGTACTTC

j_gene: TRBJ2-5
abundance: -
d_gene: -
v_gene: TRBV7-9
CDR3aa: CASSSNAGTEQETQYF
CDR3nt: TGTGCCAGCAGCTCAAACGCCGGGACGGAGCAAGAGACCCAGTACTTC

j_gene: TRBJ2-1
abundance: -
d_gene: TRBD2
v_gene: TRBV27
CDR3aa: CASRTSGGRSYNEQFF
CDR3nt: TGTGCCAGCAGGACTAGCGGGGGGCGTTCCTACAATGAGCAGTTCTTC

j_gene: TRBJ2-7
abundance: -
d_gene: TRBD2
v_gene: TRBV19
CDR3aa: CASSPGSGGTYEQYF
CDR3nt: TGTGCCAGTAGCCCCGGGAGCGGGGGAACCTACGAGCAGTACTTC

j_gene: TRBJ2-5
abundance: -
d_gene: TRBD1
v_gene: TRBV6-5
CDR3aa: CASSLLTGGRWETQYF
CDR3nt: TGTGCCAGCAGTTTGCTCACAGGGGGCCGGTGGGAGACCCAGTACTTC

j_gene: TRBJ2-3
abundance: -
d_gene: -
v_gene: TRBV6-1
CDR3aa: CASSDLGTRFSDTQYF
CDR3nt: TGTGCCAGCAGTGATTTAGGGACTCGGTTTTCAGATACGCAGTATTTT